This T cell receptor (beta chain) was obtained from a study of blood T cell repertoires in COVID-19. Study summary: Collection of acute and convalescent COVID-19 samples took place in the United States, Italy and Spain.

TCRdb keeps only in-frame clones here, not all; method: immunoSEQ multiplex PCR. The sample has roughly 310,000 clones; roughly 90% are singletons. This CDR3 comprises 17 residues. V lost 4 bases, J lost 4 bases, and 13 bases stayed unmatched. Germline lookup yields CDR1 SGHTA and CDR2 FQGNSA. The clonotype was recovered from a woman aged 25 to 39 with COVID-19, enrolled during active disease. Sequencing input: peripheral blood. The J gene is TRBJ2-1, the V gene TRBV7-2; 7 bases fit TRBD2. The chain's CDR3 is CASSSAGTSNIYNEQFF. DNA of the CDR3: TGTGCCAGCAGCTCAGCGGGGACTTCAAACATTTACAATGAGCAGTTCTTC.